Listed below are T cell receptor beta chains from one sample, sequenced in a study of CD8 T cells in ankylosing spondylitis. TCRdb reprocessed the 5' RACE reads with MiXCR, giving one entry per CDR3 protein. The table has 200,000 to 250,000 distinct CDR3 sequences, 10% seen once; the top ten hold about 19%. Sequenced input: blood, either unsorted or a sorted T cell fraction (not recorded which). The receptors shown here come from a male donor with ankylosing spondylitis or in good health (not recorded which). CDR3s include the opening cysteine and the closing phenylalanine or tryptophan.

length,J,V,CDR3
12,TRBJ2-3,TRBV5-1,CASSFGPDTQYF
15,TRBJ2-1,TRBV7-7,CASSLVAGGNNEQFF
17,TRBJ2-2,TRBV11-3,CASSLKAGGQDTGELFF
13,TRBJ2-7,TRBV5-6,CASRGLGPHEQYF
14,TRBJ2-5,TRBV2,CASSGGLYGETQYF
16,TRBJ2-3,TRBV5-1,CASSATSGAFTDTQYF
15,TRBJ2-1,TRBV11-2,CASSLNRGRYNEQFF
15,TRBJ2-7,TRBV5-1,CASSQSGGVSYEQYF
15,TRBJ2-5,TRBV7-2,CASSLMGQGKQTQYF
12,TRBJ1-1,TRBV20-1,CSARRGNTEAFF
11,TRBJ2-1,TRBV20-1,CSARVYNEQFF
13,TRBJ2-7,TRBV6-5,CASSYSTGYEQYF
13,TRBJ2-5,TRBV6-4,CASSETRGETQYF
11,TRBJ2-7,TRBV12-3/TRBV12-4,CASGVTYEQYF
15,TRBJ2-3,TRBV18,CASSRGQGVTDTQYF
18,TRBJ2-3,TRBV29-1,CSVESERELAESTDTQYF
16,TRBJ2-1,TRBV4-2,CASSPEGPCSYNEQFF
13,TRBJ1-5,TRBV7-9,CASSQGRDQPQHF
14,TRBJ2-7,TRBV7-2,CASSSDRGPEEQYF
13,TRBJ1-5,TRBV7-2,CASSYRGQQPQHF
13,TRBJ1-2,TRBV20-1,CSANRGGDYGYTF
15,TRBJ2-1,TRBV24-1,CATSDSRLVYNEQFF
15,TRBJ2-1,TRBV9,CASSGGLDFLDEQFF
14,TRBJ2-7,TRBV12-3/TRBV12-4,CASSHPGPRAEQYF
14,TRBJ2-7,TRBV5-1,CASSPGGFQGPQYF
19,TRBJ2-2,TRBV20-1,CSARSGTSGGPANTGELFF
13,TRBJ2-3,TRBV29-1,CSVEVSGEDTQYF
12,TRBJ1-5,TRBV28,CASSLGVQPQHF
13,TRBJ1-2,TRBV12-3/TRBV12-4,CASTVQIHYGYTF
18,TRBJ2-1,TRBV5-1,CASSLSSSETGTYNEQFF
12,TRBJ2-7,TRBV28,CASQPRLGEQYF
18,TRBJ2-6,TRBV15,CATSRRDRFLSGANVLTF
16,TRBJ2-7,TRBV7-3,CASSLSPTTSVYEQYF
18,TRBJ2-2,TRBV20-1,CSARELGRTGQYTGELFF
17,TRBJ1-6,TRBV7-9,CASSSGTGSAYNSPLHF
16,TRBJ2-7,TRBV21-1,CASSTQDRGHSYEQYF
15,TRBJ2-7,TRBV5-1,CATRPLGEGGREQYF
16,TRBJ2-5,TRBV7-9,CASSPIAGGRQETQYF
17,TRBJ1-1,TRBV6-1,CASSNVGRQEGGTEAFF
13,TRBJ1-1,TRBV18,CASSPPGNTEAFF
14,TRBJ2-7,TRBV19,CASSQGVSSYEQYF
12,TRBJ2-1,TRBV12-3/TRBV12-4,CASSFALNEQFF
17,TRBJ2-2,TRBV3-1,CASSQGSSGGLTGELFF
14,TRBJ1-4,TRBV15,CATSLGQGNEKLFF
15,TRBJ2-1,TRBV5-1,CASSLEVSLYNEQFF
12,TRBJ2-2,TRBV12-3/TRBV12-4,CASSRDAGELFF
10,TRBJ1-2,TRBV29-1,CSVGPNGYTF
14,TRBJ1-1,TRBV5-6,CASSLQGPNTEAFF
16,TRBJ2-3,TRBV20-1,CSAKGAGGRPTDTQYF
11,TRBJ1-2,TRBV6-5,CASISRDGYTF
15,TRBJ1-4,TRBV2,CASSVAATTNEKLFF
16,TRBJ2-3,TRBV7-6,CASSKDPSGGTDTQYF
14,TRBJ2-5,TRBV20-1,CSVPPWGEQETQYF
16,TRBJ2-1,TRBV7-9,CASSITGTRYYNEQFF
15,TRBJ2-7,TRBV9,CASSSTGGPLFEQYF